This entry lists 4 T cell receptor beta chains sequenced from one sample in a study of T cell clonotyping in hematopoietic cell transplantation. Sequencing was performed with immunoSEQ multiplex PCR; in TCRdb, only in-frame clones are kept and a portion is missing. The sample yields tens of thousands of clones, roughly 96% seen once. Sequenced material: peripheral blood mononuclear cells. The source of these receptors is a man aged 30-40 years in good health. Some clones in this sample may be carry-over from other donors' samples.

The chain employs TRBV6-1 and TRBJ1-4; no firm D call. The germline CDR1 and CDR2 sequences are MNHNS and SASEGT. Between the trimmed V and J ends, which lost 10 bases and 7 bases, there was a span of 16 bases. This CDR3 region has 13 residues. CDR3 loop: CATRSDGVEKLFF. The CDR3 coding sequence is TGTGCCACCAGGTCAGACGGAGTTGAAAAACTGTTTTTT.

The V gene is TRBV11-2, the J gene TRBJ1-1; the D gene is possibly TRBD1 (5 bases). V lost 5 bases, J lost 0 bases, and 13 bases lay in between. CDR3 length: 15 residues. Germline V gene data show CDR1 as SGHAT and CDR2 as FQNNGV. CDR3 DNA sequence: TGTGCCAGCAGCCCCACGGGGGGGTTGAACACTGAAGCTTTCTTT. This encodes CASSPTGGLNTEAFF.

The V call is TRBV5-1, the J call TRBJ1-2; D remains unclear. Germline lookup yields CDR1 SGHRS and CDR2 YFSETQ. V was pared by 3 bases and J by 3 bases, with 12 bases between. This CDR3 has 14 residues. CDR3 protein: CASSSEDGYYGYTF. The CDR3 DNA follows: TGCGCCAGCAGCTCTGAAGACGGCTACTATGGCTACACCTTC.

The chain couples TRBV5-6 to TRBJ2-2; 8 bases fit TRBD1. The CDR3 covers 17 residues. Germline lookup yields CDR1 SGHDT and CDR2 YYEEEE. V lost 2 bases and J lost 3; bases outside the gene matches: 9. The CDR3 is CASSFGQGAGDTGELFF. The CDR3 nucleotides read TGTGCCAGCAGCTTCGGACAGGGAGCCGGGGACACCGGGGAGCTGTTTTTT. Supplemented by reference TRBV5-6 and TRBJ2-2, the full variable domain reads DAGVTQSPTHLIKTRGQQVTLRCSPKSGHDTVSWYQQALGQGPQFIFQYYEEEERQRGNFPDRFSGHQFPNYSSELNVNALLLGDSALYLCASSFGQGAGDTGELFFGEGSRLTVL.